This T cell receptor (beta chain) was found in a study of somatic mutations in cytotoxic T cells in rheumatoid arthritis. At the level of the study: Using a FACSAria II or Sony SH800, a portion of the V beta antibody-stained T-cell populations were flow-sorted at nearly 100% purity, and among those populations were V beta1+ cells that were then sequenced for TCRB.

V was clipped by 11 bases and J by 6 bases; unmatched bases: 11. This CDR3 is built from 13 residues. Germline V gene data show CDR1 as MNHEY and CDR2 as SMNVEV (reference sequence). Positive selection using magnetic beads isolated the CD4+ and CD8+ cells (purity was checked by flow cytometry). Clones were read by immunoSEQ multiplex PCR, and TCRdb kept only the in-frame ones, dropping some. The sample includes 17,000 or so clones, 75% to 80% of them seen just once. This TCR was sampled from an adult with rheumatoid arthritis. Specimen: CD8+ T cells sorted from blood. The rearrangement links TRBV27 to TRBJ2-7, with 9 bases that match TRBD2. CDR3 sequence (DNA): TGTGCCTCCTGCGAAGCGGGGGGCGGCGAGCAGTACTTC. Translating it yields CASCEAGGGEQYF.